The source of this T cell receptor (beta chain) is a study of regulatory T cells in long-lasting Graves disease (dated by TCRdb to about 2021). About the study as a whole: Persistent Graves' disease was defined as antithyroid drug treatment for over 5 years with persistently positive TSH receptor autoantibodies. Peripheral blood TCR sequencing and RNA sequencing compared persistent Graves' disease patients with newly diagnosed Graves' disease patients. The study was conducted in China and was registered as a clinical trial. TCR sequencing covered roughly 13 persistent and approximately 20 newly diagnosed Graves' disease patients, 33 samples in total. On average, persistent Graves' disease patients in the clinical cohort had been on antithyroid drugs for eight to twelve years. What the study reported, not specific to this receptor: Persistent disease showed preferential use of TRBV28, TRBJ1-2 and TRBJ2-5, whereas newly diagnosed disease favored TRBV20-1 and TRBJ2-1. Only the TCR beta chain was sequenced and analyzed. Persistent Graves' disease patients showed lower TCR Shannon entropy and fewer highly expanded clones than newly diagnosed patients, suggesting clonal expansion. Only peripheral blood was studied, because thyroid tissue, the primary lesion, was inaccessible. The authors noted that the small sample size was a limitation that may lower accuracy. Patients with persistent disease shared more public clonotypes (roughly 2,900) than newly diagnosed patients did (966).

Taken with the paper, the label for time point translates to: persistent/refractory GD, antithyroid drugs over 5 years with positive TRAb. RNA was extracted from PBMCs in TRIzol for both TCR sequencing and RNA sequencing. Graves' disease was diagnosed according to American Thyroid Association guidelines. Recruitment of patients was carried out at an endocrinology department in Xi'an, China. Each patient gave roughly 8.4 milliliters of peripheral blood, collected in an EDTA anticoagulant tube. PBMCs were isolated by Ficoll Paque Plus density gradient separation without further T cell sorting. An Agilent 2100 Bioanalyzer and agarose gel were used to check RNA quality, and a NanoDrop 2000 was used to measure RNA concentration. Library construction relied on multiplex PCR. The run used an Illumina HiSeq 4000. To build TCR beta libraries, CDR3 regions were amplified by Arm-PCR using iRepertoire HTBI primers. Gel purification was performed on PCR products prior to sequencing. On the authors' methods: Across samples, 60 to 70 TRBV and approximately 15 TRBJ segments were identified and used for gene usage analysis of CDR3 amino acid clonotypes. COPE and FqMerger were used to merge the filtered high-quality paired reads into contigs. Contigs were aligned with BLAST to IMGT TRBV, TRBD and TRBJ reference genes, and CDR3 was defined per IMGT. Clonotypes above 0.1% frequency were classified as highly expanded clones. Shannon entropy was used to measure repertoire diversity, and the Gini coefficient was used to measure V-J evenness. Public clonotypes were defined as clonotypes shared by more than one individual. TCRdb reran the public reads through fastp at Q25 and MiXCR, keeping productive beta chains. Identical CDR3 proteins give one entry, which carries the most common genes and DNA. What appears here as the V and J calls and clone size reflects TCRdb's work, not the paper's. The sample has about 460,000 distinct CDR3 sequences on record, approximately 23% of them singletons. Around 13% of the sample is in the top ten clones.

This clonotype has at least ten counts. Its antigen specificity is not known. Base qualities are missing; no much larger clone stands one base away. Its CDR3 holds 19 amino acids, cysteine through phenylalanine. The CDR3 DNA has 57 bases and is translated from base 1. The germline V gene sets CDR1 to SGHVS and CDR2 to FQNEAQ. The V end gives up 10 bases and the J end 0 bases, leaving 16 bases in the junction not matched to a gene. Sequenced here: peripheral blood mononuclear cells (PBMCs), sampled when the disease was refractory, from a patient treated with antithyroid drugs. The V and J genes are TRBV7-8 and TRBJ2-4, with 12 bases aligning to TRBD1. The receptor was isolated from a female donor with Graves disease. The CDR3 reads CANSTAGQGACRAKNIQYF. The nucleotides read TGTGCCAACTCGACCGCGGGACAGGGGGCGTGTAGAGCCAAAAACATTCAGTACTTC.